A few counts support the clone carrying this T cell receptor beta chain. The data were obtained in a study of T cells after yellow fever vaccination. Germline CDR1 is MNHEY and CDR2 is SVGAGI. V was clipped by 0 bases and J by 6 bases, with 12 bases between them. The CDR3 sequence is 15 residues long. They built TCR cDNA with 5'RACE template switching, a step that put in a universal primer site and UMIs. From the 5' RACE reads, TCRdb called clonotypes with MiXCR, one entry per CDR3 protein. Of roughly 300,000 distinct CDR3 sequences listed, 8.1% are singletons. The sample consisted of PBMCs, taken roughly seven weeks after the first yellow fever vaccination. This sequence joins TRBV6-5 and TRBJ1-5; unclear D gene. The TCR was taken from a young man who received the YFV17D yellow fever vaccine. The DNA for the CDR3 is TGTGCCAGCAGTTACTCCGCACTTACGGGTCAGCCCCAGCATTTT. Its translation is CASSYSALTGQPQHF.